This T cell receptor (beta chain) was sequenced in a study of T cell repertoires in cytomegalovirus infection. Study-wide context: Recently identified HLA-C-restricted CMV epitopes and well-studied HLA-B-restricted CMV epitopes were used by the study. Public signatures in TCR beta pointed to CMV infection and matching HLA type. Whole-study findings and limits: HLA-C-restricted CMV-specific TCR beta clonotypes prevailed in the ex vivo response. Identification of carriers of CMV plus the relevant HLA was performed using cumulative public TCR beta family frequency.

One entry per CDR3 protein results from TCRdb running MiXCR on the reads. The sample yields fewer than 950,000 distinct CDR3 sequences, approximately 32% seen once. Worth noting for this clonotype: The antigen is not known.

Trimming removed 7 bases from V and 9 bases from J, with 10 bases in between. The CDR3 consists of 12 residues. Germline lookup yields CDR1 SNHLY and CDR2 FYNNEI. J is TRBJ2-6 and V is TRBV2; D gene unclear. The specimen was cultured CD8+ T cells from PBMCs, collected from culture after CMV antigen stimulation. This clonotype originated in a human donor in good health (CMV status not recorded). Some clones in this sample may be carry-over from other donors' samples. This chain's CDR3 is CASTEFDNVLTF. The CDR3 DNA follows: TGTGCCAGCACTGAGTTCGACAACGTCCTGACTTTC.